Below, 2 T cell receptor beta chains from the same sample are listed, as sequenced in a study of CD8 T cells in ankylosing spondylitis. Using its own MiXCR run on the 5' RACE reads, TCRdb lists one record per CDR3 protein. The table lists some 150,000 distinct CDR3 sequences, 40% to 50% of them singletons. The sample taken for sequencing was synovial fluid, either unsorted or a sorted T cell fraction (not recorded which). The receptors were sampled from a male donor with ankylosing spondylitis.

V usage is TRBV12-5 and J usage is TRBJ2-7, with D possibly TRBD2 on 6 matching bases. Trimming shortened V by 4 bases and J by 0 bases, and 22 bases separated the two germline ends. CDR1 LGHNT and CDR2 FRNRAP come from the germline V gene. The CDR3 is made up of 18 amino acids. The CDR3 loop reads CASGSNFRDWESSYEQYF. The CDR3 DNA reads TGTGCTAGTGGTTCCAATTTCCGGGACTGGGAGAGCTCCTACGAGCAGTACTTC.

This clonotype was seen just once. The chain is built from TRBV12-3 or TRBV12-4 and TRBJ2-5, with TRBD1 matching 12 bases. CDR3 length: 17 residues. V lost 5 bases and J lost 0; bases outside the gene matches: 7. CDR3 bases: TGTGCCAGCAGTGCCCCGGGACAGGGGGCCTACCAAGAGACCCAGTACTTC. It encodes CASSAPGQGAYQETQYF.